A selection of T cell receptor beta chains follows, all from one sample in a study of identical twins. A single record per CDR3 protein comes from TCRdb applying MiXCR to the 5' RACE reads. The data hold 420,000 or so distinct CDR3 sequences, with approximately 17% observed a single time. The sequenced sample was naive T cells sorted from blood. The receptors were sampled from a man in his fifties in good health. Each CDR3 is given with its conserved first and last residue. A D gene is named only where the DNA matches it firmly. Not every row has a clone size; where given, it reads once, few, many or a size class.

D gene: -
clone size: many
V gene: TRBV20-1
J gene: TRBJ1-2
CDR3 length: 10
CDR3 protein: CSASIPGITF
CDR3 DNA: TGCAGTGCTTCTATACCAGGGATCACCTTC

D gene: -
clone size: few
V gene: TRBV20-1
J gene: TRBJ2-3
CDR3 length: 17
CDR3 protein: CSARPAGPVLPTDTQYF
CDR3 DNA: TGCAGTGCTAGACCAGCCGGGCCAGTCCTCCCCACAGATACGCAGTATTTT

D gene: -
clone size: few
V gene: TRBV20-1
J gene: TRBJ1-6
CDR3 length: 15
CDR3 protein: CSARGGVLLNSPLHF
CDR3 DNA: TGCAGTGCTAGGGGGGGGGTTCTTCTTAATTCACCCCTCCACTTT

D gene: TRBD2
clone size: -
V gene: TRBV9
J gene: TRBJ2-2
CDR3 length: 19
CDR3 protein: CASSVDIGLAGGGTGELFF
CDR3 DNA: TGTGCCAGCAGCGTCGATATTGGTCTAGCGGGAGGAGGCACCGGGGAGCTGTTTTTT

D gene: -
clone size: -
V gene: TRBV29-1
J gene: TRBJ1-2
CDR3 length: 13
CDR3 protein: CSVKDREDYGYTF
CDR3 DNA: TGCAGCGTTAAGGACAGAGAGGACTATGGCTACACCTTC

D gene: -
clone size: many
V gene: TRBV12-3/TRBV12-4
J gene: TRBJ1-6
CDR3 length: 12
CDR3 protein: CASSGGGRPLHF
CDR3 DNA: TGTGCCAGCAGTGGAGGCGGGCGGCCCCTCCACTTT

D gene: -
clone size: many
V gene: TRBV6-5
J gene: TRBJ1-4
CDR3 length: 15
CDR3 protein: CASSYSGATNEKLFF
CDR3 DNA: TGTGCCAGCAGTTACTCGGGTGCAACTAATGAAAAACTGTTTTTT

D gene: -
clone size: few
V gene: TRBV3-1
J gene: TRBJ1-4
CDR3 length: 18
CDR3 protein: CASSRDHLGRTANEKLFF
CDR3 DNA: TGTGCCAGCAGCAGGGACCACCTGGGTAGGACAGCCAATGAAAAACTGTTTTTT

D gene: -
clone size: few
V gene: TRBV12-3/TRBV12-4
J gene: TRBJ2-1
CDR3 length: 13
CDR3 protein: CASTTGGPNEQFF
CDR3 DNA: TGTGCCAGCACCACCGGGGGGCCGAATGAGCAGTTCTTC

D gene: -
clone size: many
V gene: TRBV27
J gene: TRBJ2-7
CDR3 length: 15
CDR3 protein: CASSLWPSGSYEQYF
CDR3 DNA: TGTGCCAGCAGTTTATGGCCCTCAGGTTCCTACGAGCAGTACTTC

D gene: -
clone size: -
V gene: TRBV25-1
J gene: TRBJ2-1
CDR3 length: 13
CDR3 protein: CASSVLASYEQFF
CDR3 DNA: TGTGCCAGCAGTGTGCTAGCGTCGTATGAGCAGTTCTTC

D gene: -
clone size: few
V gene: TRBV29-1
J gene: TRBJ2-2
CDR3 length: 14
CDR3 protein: CSAGRQQNTGELFF
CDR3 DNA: TGCAGCGCCGGCCGGCAACAGAACACCGGGGAGCTGTTTTTT

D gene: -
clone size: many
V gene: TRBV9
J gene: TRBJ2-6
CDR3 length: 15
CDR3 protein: CASSDNADGANVLTF
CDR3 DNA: TGTGCCAGCAGTGATAACGCCGACGGGGCCAACGTCCTGACTTTC

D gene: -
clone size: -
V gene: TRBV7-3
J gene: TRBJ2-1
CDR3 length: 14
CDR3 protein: CASSSVGDYNEQFF
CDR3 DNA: TGTGCCAGCAGCTCAGTGGGCGACTACAATGAGCAGTTCTTC

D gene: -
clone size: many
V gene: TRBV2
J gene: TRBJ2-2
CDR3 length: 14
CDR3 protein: CASSQDGRGGELFF
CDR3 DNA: TGTGCCAGCAGTCAAGACGGGAGAGGCGGGGAGCTGTTTTTT

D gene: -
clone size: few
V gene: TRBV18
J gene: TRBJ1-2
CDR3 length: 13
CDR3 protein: CASSPPERTGYTF
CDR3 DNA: TGTGCCAGCTCACCACCGGAACGGACGGGCTACACCTTC

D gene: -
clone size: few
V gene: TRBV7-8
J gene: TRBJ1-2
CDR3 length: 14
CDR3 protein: CASSTTQGIYGYTF
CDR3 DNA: TGTGCCAGCAGCACAACCCAGGGGATCTATGGCTACACCTTC

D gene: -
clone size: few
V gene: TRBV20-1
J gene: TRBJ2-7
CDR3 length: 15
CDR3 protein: CSARDGLGAFHEQYF
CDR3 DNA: TGCAGTGCTAGAGACGGTTTGGGGGCCTTCCACGAGCAGTACTTC

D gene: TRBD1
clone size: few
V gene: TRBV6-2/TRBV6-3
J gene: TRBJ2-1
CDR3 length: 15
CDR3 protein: CASSLDRGRSNEQFF
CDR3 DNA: TGTGCCAGCAGTTTGGACAGGGGAAGGAGCAATGAGCAGTTCTTC

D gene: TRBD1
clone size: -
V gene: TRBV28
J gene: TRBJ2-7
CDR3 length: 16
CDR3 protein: CASSPAGTGPSYEQYF
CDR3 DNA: TGTGCCAGCAGTCCGGCGGGGACAGGCCCCTCCTACGAGCAGTACTTC

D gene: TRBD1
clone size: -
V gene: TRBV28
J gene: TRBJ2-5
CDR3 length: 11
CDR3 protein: CASGTGWTQYF
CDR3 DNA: TGTGCCAGCGGGACAGGGTGGACCCAGTACTTC

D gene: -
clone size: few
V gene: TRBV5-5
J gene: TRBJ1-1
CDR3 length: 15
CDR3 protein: CASSLRQGPDTEAFF
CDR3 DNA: TGTGCCAGCAGCTTGAGGCAGGGGCCCGACACTGAAGCTTTCTTT

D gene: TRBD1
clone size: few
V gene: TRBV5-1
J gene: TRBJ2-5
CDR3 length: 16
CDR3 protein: CASSRSRDSQIGTQYF
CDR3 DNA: TGCGCCAGCAGTAGGAGCCGGGACAGCCAGATTGGGACCCAGTACTTC

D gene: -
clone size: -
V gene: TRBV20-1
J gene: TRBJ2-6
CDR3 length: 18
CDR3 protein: CSAIWEHLSNSGANVLTF
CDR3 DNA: TGCAGTGCTATATGGGAACACCTCAGCAATTCTGGGGCCAACGTCCTGACTTTC

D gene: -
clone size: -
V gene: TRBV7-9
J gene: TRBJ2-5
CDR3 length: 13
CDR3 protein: CASSLGSQGTQYF
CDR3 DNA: TGTGCCAGCAGCTTAGGTAGCCAGGGGACCCAGTACTTC

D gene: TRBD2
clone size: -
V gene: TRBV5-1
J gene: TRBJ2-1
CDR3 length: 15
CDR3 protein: CASSFAGTSLDEQFF
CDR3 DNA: TGCGCCAGCAGCTTTGCCGGGACTAGTTTGGATGAGCAGTTCTTC

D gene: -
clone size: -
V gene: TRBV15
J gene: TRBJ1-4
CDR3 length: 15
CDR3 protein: CATSRGIRVGEKLFF
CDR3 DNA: TGTGCCACCAGCAGAGGAATTAGGGTCGGTGAAAAACTGTTTTTT

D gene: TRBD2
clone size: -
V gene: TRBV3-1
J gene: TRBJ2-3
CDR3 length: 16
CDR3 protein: CASSQGLAGVGDTQYF
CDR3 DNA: TGTGCCAGCAGCCAAGGTCTAGCGGGAGTAGGAGATACGCAGTATTTT

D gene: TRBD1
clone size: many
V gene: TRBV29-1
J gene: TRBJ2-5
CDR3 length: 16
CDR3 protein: CSVDHDRDRGGETQYF
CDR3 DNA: TGCAGCGTTGATCACGACCGGGACAGGGGGGGAGAGACCCAGTACTTC

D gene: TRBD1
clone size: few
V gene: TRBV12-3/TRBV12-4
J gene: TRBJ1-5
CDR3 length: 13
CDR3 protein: CASADREGQPQHF
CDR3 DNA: TGTGCCAGCGCTGACAGGGAGGGCCAGCCCCAGCATTTT

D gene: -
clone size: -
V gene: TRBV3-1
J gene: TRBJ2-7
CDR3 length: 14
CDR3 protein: CASSPGRGSYEQYF
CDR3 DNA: TGTGCCAGCAGCCCCGGACGGGGTTCCTACGAGCAGTACTTC

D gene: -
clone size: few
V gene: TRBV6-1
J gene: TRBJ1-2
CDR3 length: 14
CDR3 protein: CASQVGRVNYGYTF
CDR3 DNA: TGTGCCAGCCAAGTGGGGCGTGTTAACTATGGCTACACCTTC

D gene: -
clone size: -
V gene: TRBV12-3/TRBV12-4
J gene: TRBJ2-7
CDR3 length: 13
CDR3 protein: CASSLVYRGVQYF
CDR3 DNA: TGTGCCAGCAGTTTGGTGTATAGGGGTGTGCAGTACTTC

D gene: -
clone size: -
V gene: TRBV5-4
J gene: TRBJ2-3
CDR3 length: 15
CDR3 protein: CASSLSNGYTDTQYF
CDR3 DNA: TGTGCCAGCAGCTTGTCTAATGGATACACAGATACGCAGTATTTT

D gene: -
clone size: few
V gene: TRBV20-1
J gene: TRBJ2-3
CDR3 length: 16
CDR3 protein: CSARDPAGPSTDTQYF
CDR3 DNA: TGCAGTGCTAGAGATCCCGCGGGGCCTAGCACAGATACGCAGTATTTT

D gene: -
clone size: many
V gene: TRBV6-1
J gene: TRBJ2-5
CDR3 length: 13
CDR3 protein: CASTPWGKETQYF
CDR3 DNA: TGTGCCAGCACCCCTTGGGGGAAGGAGACCCAGTACTTC

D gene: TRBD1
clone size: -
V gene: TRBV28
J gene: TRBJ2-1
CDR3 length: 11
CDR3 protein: CASSPGTGQFF
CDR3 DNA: TGTGCCAGCAGCCCTGGGACAGGGCAGTTCTTC